The clone carrying this T cell receptor beta chain has a count of ten or more. V lost 1 base and J lost 7; bases outside the gene matches: 10. This CDR3 comprises 16 residues. This record belongs to a study of T cells in Graves' hyperthyroidism and ophthalmopathy. As for the study in general: Blood was drawn when the patient was first diagnosed and still untreated.

RNA transcripts served as the template for amplifying TCR beta CDR3 regions. The HTBI primer set served for first-round RT-PCR of the TCR CDR3. MiXCR, applied by TCRdb to the multiplex PCR reads, yields one record per CDR3 protein. The table includes nearly 250,000 distinct CDR3 sequences, approximately 16% detected once. Fresh peripheral blood, about 9.6 ml, yielded the PBMCs. The specimen sequenced was blood. The chain uses TRBV12-3 or TRBV12-4 and TRBJ1-2; TRBD1 aligns across 9 bases. The receptor was isolated from a woman aged 18-29 years with Graves' ophthalmopathy. CDR3 region: CASSLGDADRGGGYTF. CDR3 DNA: TGTGCCAGCAGTTTAGGGGATGCCGACAGGGGGGGTGGCTACACCTTC.